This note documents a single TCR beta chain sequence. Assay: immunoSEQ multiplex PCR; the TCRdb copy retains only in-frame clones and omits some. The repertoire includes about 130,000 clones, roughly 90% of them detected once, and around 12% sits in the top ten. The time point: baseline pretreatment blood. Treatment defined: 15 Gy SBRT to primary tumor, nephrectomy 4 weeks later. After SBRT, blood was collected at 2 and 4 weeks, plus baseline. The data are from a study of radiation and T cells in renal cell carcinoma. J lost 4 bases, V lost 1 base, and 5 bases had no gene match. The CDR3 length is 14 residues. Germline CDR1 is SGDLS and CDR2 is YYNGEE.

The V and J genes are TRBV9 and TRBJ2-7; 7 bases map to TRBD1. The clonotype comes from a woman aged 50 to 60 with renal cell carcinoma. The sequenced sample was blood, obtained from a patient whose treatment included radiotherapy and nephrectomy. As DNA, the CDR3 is TGTGCCAGCAGCGTAACAGGGGATACGTACGAGCAGTACTTC. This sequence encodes CASSVTGDTYEQYF.